The clone carrying this T cell receptor (beta chain) came up a few times. TCRdb used MiXCR to reprocess the 5' RACE reads, holding one entry per CDR3 protein. This sample has 250,000 or so distinct CDR3 sequences, with more than 15% found just once. Germline V gene data show CDR1 as ENHRY and CDR2 as SYGVKD. V was trimmed by 3 bases and J by 5 bases, leaving 13 bases between them. The CDR3 totals 15 residues. The data originate from a study of T-cell memory formation after mild COVID-19. The sequence was collected from a man between 18 and 29 years old who had mild COVID-19 (a few samples of this study predate the infection). Cell type and time point are not known. V usage is TRBV10-3 and J usage is TRBJ2-2, with D unclear. What was sequenced was PBMCs or a T cell subset sorted from them (not recorded which). Here the CDR3 DNA reads TGTGCCATCAGTGAATCGGTAGTTGGTACCGGGGAGCTGTTTTTT. Amino acid sequence: CAISESVVGTGELFF.